The 16 T cell receptor beta chains below all came from one sample that was sequenced in a study of blood T cell repertoires in COVID-19. Sequencing used immunoSEQ multiplex PCR; TCRdb keeps in-frame clones, though not all of them. The data show approximately 36,000 clones, about 81% seen once. Sequencing was carried out using peripheral blood. The receptors were gathered from a human donor in a cohort sampled during active or convalescent COVID-19. The donor label of this sample is uncertain.

This clone has just one count. The V call is TRBV27, the J call TRBJ2-5; the match to TRBD2 covers 8 bases. V lost 6 bases and J lost 5; bases outside the gene matches: 5. This CDR3 spans 13 amino acids. Germline V gives CDR1 MNHEY, CDR2 SMNVEV (reference sequence). CDR3 nucleotides: TGTGCCAGCAGGGTAACGGGAGGGGAGACCCAGTACTTC. Amino acids: CASRVTGGETQYF.

The chain couples TRBV27 to TRBJ1-1; 8 nucleotides align to TRBD1. The CDR3 loop spans 15 amino acids. With V trimmed by 6 bases and J by 5 bases, 11 bases remained unmatched. Germline V lookup: CDR1 MNHEY, CDR2 SMNVEV (reference sequence). CDR3 sequence reads: CASRLQGALGTEAFF. In DNA, the CDR3 is TGTGCCAGCAGGCTTCAGGGGGCGCTGGGGACTGAAGCTTTCTTT.

The table lists this clone with a few counts. The V and J genes are TRBV9 and TRBJ2-3, with TRBD2 identical over 10 bases. Germline trimming cut 0 bases from V and 1 base from J; bases unmatched to any gene: 5. The CDR3 runs to 17 residues. In germline, CDR1 is SGDLS, CDR2 YYNGEE. In DNA, the CDR3 is TGTGCCAGCAGCGTAGAGTGGACTAGCGGTCGCACAGATACGCAGTATTTT. Its protein is CASSVEWTSGRTDTQYF.

J is TRBJ2-5 and V is TRBV19, with D possibly being TRBD1 (6 bases). V was pared by 4 bases and J by 4 bases, with 16 bases between. This CDR3 has 15 amino acids. CDR1 and CDR2 from the germline V gene are LNHDA and SQIVND (reference sequence). The CDR3 loop reads CASSTYRVGGETQYF. CDR3 nucleotide sequence: TGTGCCAGTAGTACGTACAGGGTAGGAGGAGAGACCCAGTACTTC.

The chain combines TRBV5-5 with TRBJ2-2; TRBD2 matches 10 bases. The CDR3 is 15 amino acids. J lost 2 bases, V lost 4 bases, and 2 bases had no gene match. The germline V gene has CDR1 SGHKS and CDR2 YYEKEE (reference sequence). The CDR3 DNA is TGTGCCAGCAGCGTACTAGCGGGAAACACCGGGGAGCTGTTTTTT. Residues: CASSVLAGNTGELFF.

The rearrangement links TRBV7-2 to TRBJ2-2; tentatively, D is TRBD2 (6 bases). The CDR3 has 16 residues. Germline V gene data show CDR1 as SGHTA and CDR2 as FQGNSA. Trimming pared 3 bases from V and 1 base from J, leaving 12 bases between. As DNA, the CDR3 is TGTGCCAGCAGCTTCGGAGGGATGATGAACACCGGGGAGCTGTTTTTT. Its protein product is CASSFGGMMNTGELFF.

The gene calls are TRBV2 and TRBJ2-3; tentatively, D is TRBD2 (8 bases). Germline assignment: CDR1 SNHLY and CDR2 FYNNEI. V dropped 0 bases and J dropped 6 bases, with 13 bases sitting between them. This CDR3 contains 15 residues. The CDR3 is CASSEAGLGGDTQYF. CDR3 nucleotide sequence: TGTGCCAGCAGTGAAGCGGGACTAGGGGGCGATACGCAGTATTTT.

The chain couples TRBV30 to TRBJ2-7; 7 positions match TRBD1. V shed 4 bases, J shed 5 bases, and the junction held 8 bases outside the gene matches. The CDR3 covers 13 residues. Germline CDR1 GTSNPN, CDR2 SVGIG (reference sequence). As DNA, the CDR3 is TGTGCCTGGACTAGACAGGGTCTAAACGAGCAGTACTTC. It specifies CAWTRQGLNEQYF.

The chain has TRBV4-1 and TRBJ2-7; 8 bases agree with TRBD2. The CDR3 has 15 residues. The germline CDR1 and CDR2 sequences are MGHRA and YSYEKL. The V and J ends lost 0 bases and 0 bases, in that order; junction bases with no gene match: 1. Here the CDR3 DNA reads TGCGCCAGCAGCCAAGATCGGGGGGGCTCCTACGAGCAGTACTTC. Amino acids: CASSQDRGGSYEQYF.

The chain uses TRBV6-6 and TRBJ2-2; D is perhaps TRBD2 (5 bases). Germline assignment: CDR1 MNHNY and CDR2 SVGAGI (reference sequence). V lost 6 bases and J lost 6, with 8 bases in between. The CDR3 loop spans 12 amino acids. CDR3 DNA: TGTGCCAGCAGATCGGGGTCCGGGGAGCTGTTTTTT. Amino acids: CASRSGSGELFF.

The table lists this clone with a count of one. The V gene is TRBV24-1, the J gene TRBJ2-1; 8 bases fit TRBD2. The CDR3 runs 17 residues. In germline, CDR1 is KGHDR, CDR2 SFDVKD. V was clipped by 5 bases and J by 0 bases; unmatched bases: 8. The CDR3 coding sequence is TGTGCCACCAGTGCTTCGACTAGCGCAAGCTCCTACAATGAGCAGTTCTTC. It translates to CATSASTSASSYNEQFF.

CDR3 sequence (DNA): TGTGCCAGCAGCCACGGACACCTCTACGAGCAGTACTTC. It yields the protein CASSHGHLYEQYF. This rearrangement joins TRBV7-9 to TRBJ2-7, with D perhaps TRBD1 (5 bases). Trimming pared 5 bases from V and 3 bases from J, leaving 11 bases between. Germline CDR1 and CDR2: SEHNR and FQNEAQ (reference sequence). The CDR3 has 13 amino acids.

The gene calls are TRBV10-3 and TRBJ2-7; the D gene is possibly TRBD2 (6 bases). The V end lost 3 bases, the J end lost 0 bases, and 12 bases lay between the germline ends. Germline V lookup: CDR1 ENHRY, CDR2 SYGVKD. The CDR3 loop spans 15 amino acids. The CDR3 DNA reads TGTGCCATCAGTGATTCCGGGACTCGCTCCTACGAGCAGTACTTC. Amino acid sequence: CAISDSGTRSYEQYF.

This chain uses TRBV28 with TRBJ1-5, with D unclear. This CDR3 is 14 amino acids long. V lost 4 bases to trimming and J lost 6 bases, with 13 bases between them. CDR1 and CDR2 (germline): MDHEN, SYDVKM. The CDR3 sequence is CASSSPPLSQPQHF. CDR3 DNA: TGTGCCAGCAGTTCCCCACCTTTGAGTCAGCCCCAGCATTTT.

This sequence joins TRBV10-3 and TRBJ1-2; no firm D call. Germline assignment: CDR1 ENHRY and CDR2 SYGVKD. This CDR3 comprises 15 residues. The ends were cut back, 0 bases at V and 8 bases at J, with 16 bases in the middle. The DNA for the CDR3 is TGTGCCATCAGTGAGTCGGACGGGATGATACAGGGCTACACCTTC. The encoded protein is CAISESDGMIQGYTF.

This chain uses TRBV11-1 with TRBJ2-5; the D gene is possibly TRBD2 (6 bases). Between the trimmed V and J ends, which lost 0 bases and 4 bases, there was a span of 15 bases. The V gene's germline CDR1 is SGHAT and CDR2 FQDESV (reference sequence). The CDR3 has 16 residues. CDR3 DNA: TGTGCCAGCAGCTTAGCCGGGTGGAGGGTTCGAGAGACCCAGTACTTC. This encodes CASSLAGWRVRETQYF. Full variable domain (outside the CDR3, taken from reference TRBV11-1 and TRBJ2-5): EAEVAQSPRYKITEKSQAVAFWCDPISGHATLYWYRQILGQGPELLVQFQDESVVDDSQLPKDRFSAERLKGVDSTLKIQPAELGDSAMYLCASSLAGWRVRETQYFGPGTRLLVL.